This T cell receptor (beta chain) was sequenced for a study of T cell repertoires in cytomegalovirus infection. Turning to the study itself: Recently identified HLA-C-restricted and well-studied HLA-B-restricted CMV epitopes were used. Based on public TCR beta signatures, there were indications of CMV infection and of a matching HLA type.

This CDR3 spans 16 amino acids. Trimming took 3 bases from V and 3 from J; bases not matched to a gene: 12. Germline CDR1 and CDR2: DFQATT and SNEGSKA (reference sequence). Study-level findings and limits: HLA-C-restricted CMV-specific TCR beta clonotypes were dominant in the ex vivo response. Summed frequency of public TCR beta families distinguished CMV carriers with the relevant HLA.

In TCRdb, the reads were re-called with MiXCR into one record per CDR3 protein. The table includes around 770,000 distinct CDR3 sequences, roughly 29% detected once. Worth noting for this clonotype: As yet, its antigen is unknown.

The source was cultured CD8+ T cells from PBMCs, collected from culture after CMV antigen stimulation. The TCR originated in a human donor in good health (CMV status not recorded). Some clones in this sample may be carry-over from other donors' samples. This chain joins TRBV20-1 and TRBJ2-7, with 9 bases that match TRBD1. The CDR3 coding sequence is TGCAGTGCTAGGAATCCAGCCCGGACAGGGGACTACGAGCAGTACTTC. Its protein is CSARNPARTGDYEQYF.